Here is one T cell receptor beta chain with its context. This sample is part of a study of blood T cell repertoires in COVID-19. Study as a whole: There were acute and convalescent COVID-19 samples, and they came from the United States, Italy and Spain.

The CDR3 is 14 residues long. V was pared by 2 bases and J by 3 bases, with 11 bases between. Germline assignment: CDR1 SGHKS and CDR2 YYEKEE (reference sequence). Authors' analysis steps: Estimated nucleated cell counts came from reference gene primer amplification. Clones were sequenced by immunoSEQ multiplex PCR, and TCRdb holds only the in-frame ones, with some missing. V and J calls and clone size are copied from that table; D and trimming were computed from the DNA. The sample contains 250,000 to 350,000 clones, 75% to 90% of which appear only once. This sequence joins TRBV5-5 and TRBJ2-5; possible D gene TRBD2, 6 bases. The sample was peripheral blood. This TCR derives from a woman younger than 45 with active or convalescent COVID-19. The CDR3 is CASSLVSGEETQYF. CDR3 bases: TGTGCCAGCAGCTTAGTTTCGGGGGAAGAGACCCAGTACTTC.